A single sample is the source of the 6 T cell receptor beta chains below, sequenced in a study of persistence of HIV-infected CD4 T cells. What these receptors recognize is not known. Sequencing used immunoSEQ version 4 in survey mode. Assay used: immunoSEQ multiplex PCR; TCRdb lists only in-frame clones, some missing. The sample lists 24,000 or so clones, around two thirds occurring once. Cells were stimulated with overlapping HIV-1 Gag 15-mer peptides. Responding CD4+ T cells were sorted by upregulation of both CD40 ligand and CD69. The specimen was CD4+ T cells sorted from PBMCs after roughly 19-hour stimulation, collected from a patient who received antiretroviral therapy. The source is an adult man with HIV who was CMV-seropositive.

The rearrangement uses TRBV19 and TRBJ2-7; TRBD2 matches at 10 bases. The trim removed 7 bases at V and 3 bases at J, leaving 9 bases unmatched. Germline V gives CDR1 LNHDA, CDR2 SQIVND (reference sequence). The CDR3 is 15 residues long. This CDR3 reads CASKLTSGADYEQYF. CDR3 nucleotide sequence: TGTGCCAGTAAACTCACTAGCGGGGCCGACTACGAGCAGTACTTC.

The rearrangement joins TRBV11-1 to TRBJ2-7; TRBD1 matches 8 bases. The length of the CDR3 is 16 residues. V was clipped by 2 bases and J by 2 bases; unmatched bases: 8. Germline CDR1 is SGHAT and CDR2 is FQDESV (reference sequence). This chain's CDR3 is CASSLSLGQAPYEQYF. Here the CDR3 DNA reads TGTGCCAGCAGCTTAAGCTTGGGACAGGCTCCCTACGAGCAGTACTTC.

J is TRBJ1-6 and V is TRBV10-3; D is uncertain. Trimming shortened V by 2 bases and J by 4 bases, and 6 bases separated the two germline ends. The CDR3 covers 14 residues. The germline CDR1 and CDR2 sequences are ENHRY and SYGVKD. This CDR3 is CAISEQLYNSPLHF. The CDR3 nucleotides are TGTGCCATCAGTGAGCAGCTGTATAATTCACCCCTCCACTTT.

V and J are TRBV5-1 and TRBJ2-1, with D possibly being TRBD1 (6 bases). This CDR3 spans 17 amino acids. CDR1 and CDR2 from the germline V gene are SGHRS and YFSETQ. Trimming removed 4 bases from V and 0 bases from J, with 17 bases in between. For the CDR3, the DNA is TGCGCCAGCAGCCAAGGCAGGGGCGTATACTCCTACAATGAGCAGTTCTTC. It codes for CASSQGRGVYSYNEQFF.

The chain carries TRBV23-1 and TRBJ2-2, with 8 bases fitting TRBD1. TRBV23-1 is an open reading frame, and its role is uncertain. The junction had 2 bases not matched to a gene; V was cut back by 4 bases and J by 1 base. This CDR3 comprises 15 residues. The CDR3 DNA reads TGCGCCAGCAGTCCAGGGGGCCTGAACACCGGGGAGCTGTTTTTT. As protein: CASSPGGLNTGELFF.

By its share, this clone is medium-sized (0.01 to 0.1%). V is TRBV3-1 (or the pseudogene TRBV3-2) and J is TRBJ2-3; D unresolved. Deletions cut 1 base from V and 4 bases from J, with 12 bases between. The CDR3 covers 15 residues. Germline V gives CDR1 LGHDT, CDR2 YNNKEL (reference sequence). DNA for the CDR3: TGTGCCAGCAGCCAAGTCCTGACTGGTGCAGATACGCAGTATTTT. Its translation is CASSQVLTGADTQYF.